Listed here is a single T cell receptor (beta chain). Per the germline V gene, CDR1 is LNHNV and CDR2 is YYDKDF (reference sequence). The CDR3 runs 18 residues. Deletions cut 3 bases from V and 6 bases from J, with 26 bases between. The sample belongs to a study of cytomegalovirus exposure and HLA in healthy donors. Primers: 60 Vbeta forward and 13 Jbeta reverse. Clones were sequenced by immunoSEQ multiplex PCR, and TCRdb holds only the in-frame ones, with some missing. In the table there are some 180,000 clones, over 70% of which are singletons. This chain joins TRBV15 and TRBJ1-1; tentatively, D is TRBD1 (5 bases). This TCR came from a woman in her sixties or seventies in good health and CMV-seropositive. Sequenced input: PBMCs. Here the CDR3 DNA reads TGTGCCACCAGCAGCAAACCCCCCACAGGCAGGGATGTTGCTGAAGCTTTCTTT. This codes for CATSSKPPTGRDVAEAFF.